This T cell receptor (beta chain) was sequenced in a study of cytomegalovirus exposure and HLA in healthy donors. Whole-study results and caveats: It was reportedly the case that the classifier diagnosed cytomegalovirus status with high specificity and sensitivity. The study listed approximately 170 cytomegalovirus-associated TCR beta chains. The analysis excluded some indistinguishable V segments, including TRBV6-2 and TRBV6-3.

This PCR relied on a set of 60 Vbeta primers and 13 Jbeta primers. Repertoires were generated with immunoSEQ multiplex PCR, while TCRdb's copy carries only in-frame clones and drops some. The sample includes 200,000 to 300,000 clones, about 80% of them seen just once. There are a few counts of this clone. Its antigen is unknown. Germline CDR1 KGHSH, CDR2 LQKENI. The CDR3 has 14 residues. V lost 2 bases and J lost 4, with 11 bases in between. The genes are TRBV18 and TRBJ1-1; unclear D gene. This TCR derives from a woman in her sixties or seventies in good health and CMV-seropositive. Sequencing was done on a sample of PBMCs. CDR3 nucleotides: TGTGCCAGCTCACCAATTAGCGGTCGCACTGAAGCTTTCTTT. Protein: CASSPISGRTEAFF.